A single sample gave rise to the 29 T cell receptor beta chains below, sequenced in a study of cytomegalovirus exposure and HLA in healthy donors. Sequencing used immunoSEQ multiplex PCR; TCRdb keeps in-frame clones, though not all of them. The data contain some 54,000 clones, 80% to 95% of them seen just once; the ten biggest clones take up less than 4%. Sequenced sample: PBMCs. The receptors originated from a man aged 18 to 30 in good health and CMV-seronegative.

This chain uses TRBV9 with TRBJ1-5; no clear D gene. V was cut by 0 bases and J by 7 bases, with 8 bases left in between. The CDR3 totals 13 residues. Germline V gives CDR1 SGDLS, CDR2 YYNGEE. The CDR3 DNA sequence: TGTGCCAGCAGCGTAGGTGTTGAGCAGCCCCAGCATTTT. Translating gives CASSVGVEQPQHF.

The chain couples TRBV5-4 to TRBJ1-2; D gene ambiguous. The CDR3 spans 14 residues. Germline V lookup: CDR1 SGHNT, CDR2 YYREEE (reference sequence). Trimming shortened V by 4 bases and J by 0 bases, and 10 bases separated the two germline ends. The CDR3: CASSILGTNYGYTF. The CDR3 DNA is TGTGCCAGCAGCATACTCGGTACTAACTATGGCTACACCTTC.

The CDR3 loop reads CASSASSALSGANVLTF. The DNA of the CDR3 is TGTGCCAGCAGCGCCAGTTCCGCCCTCTCTGGGGCCAACGTCCTGACTTTC. The V gene is TRBV5-6, the J gene TRBJ2-6; the D is unclear. This CDR3 spans 17 amino acids. The germline V and J ends were trimmed by 4 bases and 0 bases, with 14 bases remaining between them. CDR1 SGHDT and CDR2 YYEEEE come from the germline V gene. The whole variable domain, remainder taken from reference TRBV5-6 and TRBJ2-6, is DAGVTQSPTHLIKTRGQQVTLRCSPKSGHDTVSWYQQALGQGPQFIFQYYEEEERQRGNFPDRFSGHQFPNYSSELNVNALLLGDSALYLCASSASSALSGANVLTFGAGSRLTVL.

The V call is TRBV9, the J call TRBJ2-1; 8 bases are a match to TRBD2. Germline loops: CDR1 SGDLS, CDR2 YYNGEE. V was clipped by 3 bases and J by 6 bases; unmatched bases: 11. CDR3 size: 16 residues. CDR3 amino acids: CASSARTSREGNEQFF. The CDR3 bases are TGTGCCAGCAGCGCCCGGACTAGCCGGGAGGGCAATGAGCAGTTCTTC.

This chain connects TRBV19 to TRBJ2-1; D might be TRBD2 (5 bases). The CDR3 covers 15 residues. Between the trimmed V and J ends, which lost 3 bases and 6 bases, there was a span of 15 bases. Per the germline V gene, CDR1 is LNHDA and CDR2 is SQIVND (reference sequence). The CDR3 nucleotides read TGTGCCAGTAGTATTATTGAGGGTTTGGTCAATGAGCAGTTCTTC. This translates into CASSIIEGLVNEQFF.

The chain uses TRBV2 and TRBJ1-1; 8 bases match TRBD1. Germline values: CDR1 SNHLY, CDR2 FYNNEI. J was trimmed by 4 bases and V by 7 bases; bases with no gene match: 8. The CDR3 totals 14 residues. CDR3: CASNIQGAGTEAFF. The CDR3 DNA reads as TGTGCCAGCAACATTCAGGGGGCTGGCACTGAAGCTTTCTTT. Combining the CDR3 with reference TRBV2 and TRBJ1-1 gives the whole variable domain EPEVTQTPSHQVTQMGQEVILRCVPISNHLYFYWYRQILGQKVEFLVSFYNNEISEKSEIFDDQFSVERPDGSNFTLKIRSTKLEDSAMYFCASNIQGAGTEAFFGQGTRLTVV.

The rearrangement uses TRBV2 and TRBJ2-2; 9 bases fit TRBD1. The CDR3 extends over 16 amino acids. V gave up 4 bases and J gave up 2 bases; unmatched junction bases: 5. Per germline, CDR1 SNHLY and CDR2 FYNNEI. CDR3 DNA: TGTGCCAGCAGTGCGGACAGGGGCGCCAACACCGGGGAGCTGTTTTTT. It translates to CASSADRGANTGELFF.

This sequence joins TRBV7-2 and TRBJ2-5; D is possibly TRBD2 (5 bases). Germline assignment: CDR1 SGHTA and CDR2 FQGNSA. The CDR3 spans 15 residues. Trimming cost V 2 bases and J 5 bases, with 15 bases left between them. CDR3 sequence (DNA): TGTGCCAGCAGCTTACAACCCACTCGCGGGGAGACCCAGTACTTC. It is translated as CASSLQPTRGETQYF.

The V gene is TRBV28, the J gene TRBJ2-2; maybe TRBD1 (7 bases). Trimming shortened V by 2 bases and J by 1 base, and 14 bases separated the two germline ends. The CDR3 loop spans 17 amino acids. The germline V gene encodes CDR1 MDHEN and CDR2 SYDVKM. CDR3 coding DNA: TGTGCCAGCAGTTTACCCGCGGGACAGAAGAACACCGGGGAGCTGTTTTTT. Translated, it gives CASSLPAGQKNTGELFF.

J is TRBJ1-3 and V is TRBV7-9; TRBD1 matches 7 bases. The CDR3 totals 16 residues. Germline CDR1 reads SEHNR; CDR2 reads FQNEAQ (reference sequence). With V trimmed by 1 base and J by 3 bases, 6 bases remained unmatched. CDR3 in DNA: TGTGCCAGCAGCTTAGGCGCAGGGGGGAATGGAAACACCATATATTTT. Translated, it gives CASSLGAGGNGNTIYF.

In its sample, this clone was seen a few times. This sequence joins TRBV5-1 and TRBJ1-2; 9 nucleotides agree with TRBD1. Trimming cost V 4 bases and J 7 bases; bases outside gene matches: 8. The CDR3 is 14 amino acids. CDR1 SGHRS and CDR2 YFSETQ come from the germline V gene. CDR3 amino acids: CASSGRTGESGYTF. The CDR3 DNA sequence: TGCGCCAGCAGCGGGCGGACAGGGGAGTCTGGCTACACCTTC.

This clone has only one observation. The CDR3 reads CASSAGLAGPYEQYF. The CDR3 nucleotides are TGTGCCAGCAGCGCAGGACTAGCGGGCCCCTACGAGCAGTACTTC. This chain uses TRBV9 with TRBJ2-7; 11 bases map to TRBD2. V was clipped by 3 bases and J by 2 bases; unmatched bases: 4. This CDR3 has 15 amino acids. Germline V gene lookup returns CDR1 SGDLS and CDR2 YYNGEE.

V usage is TRBV7-9 and J usage is TRBJ1-4; D not certain. Germline V CDR1 and CDR2: SEHNR, FQNEAQ (reference sequence). Trimming took off 5 bases at V and 4 bases at J, with 14 bases between the two ends. CDR3 length: 15 residues. The CDR3 loop reads CASSRWEGGNEKLFF. The CDR3 DNA reads as TGTGCCAGCAGCCGATGGGAGGGAGGTAATGAAAAACTGTTTTTT.

This clone was recorded a few times. The CDR3 is CASSIAAGGYQPQHF. The DNA of the CDR3 is TGTGCCAGTAGTATAGCGGCAGGGGGGTATCAGCCCCAGCATTTT. J is TRBJ1-5 and V is TRBV19; 7 bases fit TRBD1. V was clipped by 1 base and J by 5 bases; unmatched bases: 5. Germline-derived CDR1 and CDR2 are LNHDA and SQIVND (reference sequence). The CDR3 is made up of 15 amino acids.

The rearrangement joins TRBV5-1 to TRBJ1-3; D remains ambiguous. V lost 0 bases and J lost 4, with 5 bases in between. Germline CDR1 and CDR2: SGHRS and YFSETQ. The CDR3 consists of 13 residues. CDR3 protein: CASSLAGGNTIYF. For the CDR3, the DNA is TGCGCCAGCAGCTTGGCCGGGGGAAACACCATATATTTT.

The chain links TRBV9 to TRBJ2-7, with 8 nucleotides matching TRBD2. The CDR3 has 15 amino acids. V shed 4 bases, J shed 0 bases, and the junction held 6 bases outside the gene matches. Germline assignment: CDR1 SGDLS and CDR2 YYNGEE. Here the CDR3 reads CASSPRGGSSYEQYF. CDR3 nucleotides: TGTGCCAGCAGCCCTCGCGGGGGGAGCTCCTACGAGCAGTACTTC.

This chain connects TRBV19 to TRBJ2-3; 11 bases match TRBD2. V lost 5 bases to trimming and J lost 4 bases; unmatched junction nucleotides: 5. The germline V gene encodes CDR1 LNHDA and CDR2 SQIVND (reference sequence). The CDR3 loop spans 15 amino acids. CDR3 protein: CASSVLAGVADTQYF. CDR3 bases: TGTGCCAGTAGTGTACTAGCGGGAGTTGCAGATACGCAGTATTTT.

This chain uses TRBV7-2 with TRBJ2-5, with 7 bases matching TRBD1. CDR1 SGHTA and CDR2 FQGNSA come from the germline V gene. The CDR3 loop spans 16 amino acids. J was trimmed by 5 bases and V by 4 bases; bases with no gene match: 13. CDR3 coding DNA: TGTGCCAGCAGCTCGGGTGACAGGGCAGGTGGGGAGACCCAGTACTTC. It translates to CASSSGDRAGGETQYF.

The chain employs TRBV28 and TRBJ2-1; 11 bases are shared with TRBD2. With 4 bases clipped from V and 7 bases from J, the junction kept 9 bases outside the gene matches. The germline V gene encodes CDR1 MDHEN and CDR2 SYDVKM. The CDR3 is 16 amino acids. Here the CDR3 reads CASSSLTSGKRNEQFF. CDR3 DNA: TGTGCCAGCAGTTCACTGACTAGCGGGAAGAGAAATGAGCAGTTCTTC. Supplemented by reference TRBV28 and TRBJ2-1, the full variable domain reads DVKVTQSSRYLVKRTGEKVFLECVQDMDHENMFWYRQDPGLGLRLIYFSYDVKMKEKGDIPEGYSVSREKKERFSLILESASTNQTSMYLCASSSLTSGKRNEQFFGPGTRLTVL.

The chain is built from TRBV7-6 and TRBJ2-2; 7 nucleotides align to TRBD2. J gave up 1 base and V 5 bases, and 13 bases lay outside the gene matches. The germline gives CDR1 SGHVS, CDR2 FNYEAQ. This CDR3 has 18 amino acids. In DNA, the CDR3 is TGTGCCAGCAGCCATGGAACTACCGGGGGGAGGAACACCGGGGAGCTGTTTTTT. It specifies CASSHGTTGGRNTGELFF. The full variable domain, in which reference TRBV7-6 and TRBJ2-2 provide the parts outside the CDR3, is GAGVSQSPRYKVTKRGQDVALRCDPISGHVSLYWYRQALGQGPEFLTYFNYEAQQDKSGLPNDRFSAERPEGSISTLTIQRTEQRDSAMYRCASSHGTTGGRNTGELFFGEGSRLTVL.

V usage is TRBV4-1 and J usage is TRBJ1-1; the D gene is possibly TRBD1 (6 bases). Trimming pared 1 base from V and 8 bases from J, leaving 11 bases between. Looked up from germline, CDR1 is MGHRA and CDR2 is YSYEKL. The CDR3 extends over 13 amino acids. The CDR3 is CASSQVGQGEAFF. The CDR3 DNA reads TGCGCCAGCAGCCAAGTCGGGCAGGGGGAAGCTTTCTTT.

This clone has a single count. J is TRBJ2-1 and V is TRBV6-5; D not certain. The CDR3 covers 13 residues. Germline V gene data show CDR1 as MNHEY and CDR2 as SVGAGI. Trimming stripped 0 bases from V and 8 bases from J, with 8 bases between. CDR3: CASSYSPVHEQFF. For the CDR3, the DNA is TGTGCCAGCAGTTACTCGCCAGTCCATGAGCAGTTCTTC.

J is TRBJ1-5 and V is TRBV7-2, with D unclear. Trimming cost V 5 bases and J 4 bases, with 6 bases left between them. Germline values: CDR1 SGHTA, CDR2 FQGNSA. The CDR3 is 12 amino acids. CDR3 sequence (DNA): TGTGCCAGCAGCCGTCCTAATCAGCCCCAGCATTTT. Its translation: CASSRPNQPQHF.

The chain carries TRBV15 and TRBJ2-7, with D perhaps TRBD2 (7 bases). Germline V gene data show CDR1 as LNHNV and CDR2 as YYDKDF (reference sequence). The V and J ends lost 8 bases and 8 bases respectively, with 19 bases between them. There are 13 residues in the CDR3. CDR3: CATRPGGGYKQYF. The CDR3 region has the DNA TGTGCCACCCGACCGGGGGGCGGTTATAAGCAGTACTTC.

V gene TRBV28 combines with J gene TRBJ2-1, with D perhaps TRBD1 (6 bases). The CDR3 spans 16 residues. Per germline, CDR1 MDHEN and CDR2 SYDVKM. The ends were cut back, 6 bases at V and 0 bases at J, with 15 bases in the middle. CDR3 in amino acids: CASSRGGTASYNEQFF. The CDR3 nucleotides read TGTGCCAGCAGCAGGGGTGGGACGGCCTCCTACAATGAGCAGTTCTTC. Drawing the rest from reference TRBV28 and TRBJ2-1, the complete variable domain is DVKVTQSSRYLVKRTGEKVFLECVQDMDHENMFWYRQDPGLGLRLIYFSYDVKMKEKGDIPEGYSVSREKKERFSLILESASTNQTSMYLCASSRGGTASYNEQFFGPGTRLTVL.

CDR3 residues: CASSFSGFPASEQYF. Written as DNA, the CDR3 is TGCGCCAGCAGCTTTAGCGGGTTCCCTGCTAGCGAGCAGTACTTC. V is TRBV4-1 and J is TRBJ2-7, with 7 bases that match TRBD2. The germline V gene has CDR1 MGHRA and CDR2 YSYEKL. The CDR3 runs to 15 residues. V trimming: 5 bases; J trimming: 6 bases; junction bases outside the gene matches: 13.

The V and J genes are TRBV7-9 and TRBJ1-1, with D uncertain. V was pared by 1 base and J by 8 bases, with 5 bases between. The germline gives CDR1 SEHNR, CDR2 FQNEAQ (reference sequence). The CDR3 loop spans 11 amino acids. The CDR3 here is CASSLGEEAFF. Here the CDR3 DNA reads TGTGCCAGCAGCTTAGGGGAGGAAGCTTTCTTT.

The J gene is TRBJ2-1, the V gene TRBV14, with 9 bases matching TRBD2. V trimming: 1 base; J trimming: 9 bases; junction bases outside the gene matches: 13. The CDR3 extends over 17 amino acids. Germline V gives CDR1 SGHDN, CDR2 FVKESK. CDR3 nucleotide sequence: TGTGCCAGCAGCCAAGGCGGGCTAGCGGGGAGGCAGATTGAGCAGTTCTTC. Translating gives CASSQGGLAGRQIEQFF. Filled out from reference TRBV14 and TRBJ2-1, the complete variable domain reads EAGVTQFPSHSVIEKGQTVTLRCDPISGHDNLYWYRRVMGKEIKFLLHFVKESKQDESGMPNNRFLAERTGGTYSTLKVQPAELEDSGVYFCASSQGGLAGRQIEQFFGPGTRLTVL.

With regard to this clone: Different DNA sequences within this sample yield the same CDR3. The CDR3 sequence is CASSLASGTDTQYF. In DNA form, the CDR3 reads TGTGCCAGCAGCTTAGCGTCAGGCACAGATACGCAGTATTTT. The chain has TRBV7-9 and TRBJ2-3, with no clear D. The germline gives CDR1 SEHNR, CDR2 FQNEAQ (reference sequence). Trimming took 0 bases from V and 1 from J, leaving 5 bases between them. The CDR3 runs to 14 residues.